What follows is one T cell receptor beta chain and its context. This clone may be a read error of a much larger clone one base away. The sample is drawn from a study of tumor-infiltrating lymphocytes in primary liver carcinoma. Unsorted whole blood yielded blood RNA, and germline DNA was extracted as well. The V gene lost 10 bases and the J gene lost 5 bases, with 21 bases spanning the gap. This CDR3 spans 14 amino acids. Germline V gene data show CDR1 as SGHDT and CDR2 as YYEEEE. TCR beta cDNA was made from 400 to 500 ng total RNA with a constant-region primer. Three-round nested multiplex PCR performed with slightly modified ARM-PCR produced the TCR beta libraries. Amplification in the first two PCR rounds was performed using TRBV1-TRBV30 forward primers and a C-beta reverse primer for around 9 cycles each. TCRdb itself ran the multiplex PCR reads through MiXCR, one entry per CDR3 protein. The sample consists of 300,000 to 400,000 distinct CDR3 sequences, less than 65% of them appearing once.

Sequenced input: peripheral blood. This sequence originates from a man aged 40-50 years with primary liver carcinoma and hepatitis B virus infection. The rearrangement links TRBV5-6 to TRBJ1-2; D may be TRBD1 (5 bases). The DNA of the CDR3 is TGTGCCTTCCTCCCCGGTCGGGACCATTATGGCTACACCTTC. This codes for CAFLPGRDHYGYTF.